These T cell receptor beta chains were read from a single sample in a study of Ad26.COV2.S vaccination and SARS-CoV-2 variants. The protocol was immunoSEQ multiplex PCR, while the TCRdb copy is restricted to in-frame clones and leaves out a portion. The sample holds more than 350,000 clones; approximately 92% are singletons and the top ten take less than 15%. The sample consisted of peripheral blood, taken in a trial of Ad26.COV2.S vaccine versus placebo. The source is a person between 18 and 65 years old who received the Ad26.COV2.S COVID-19 vaccine or a placebo. The CDR3 runs from the conserved cysteine through the conserved F or W. A D gene is named only where the DNA matches it firmly. Where a row states a size, it is once, few, many or the class of an expanded clone; other rows omit it.

clone_size: .
v_call: TRBV7-3
d_call: TRBD1
cdr3_length: 17
j_call: TRBJ1-1
cdr3_aa: CASSLYHRGTVNTEAFF
cdr3_nt: TGTGCCAGCAGCTTGTATCATAGGGGGACAGTGAACACTGAAGCTTTCTTT

clone_size: .
v_call: TRBV9
d_call: TRBD2
cdr3_length: 16
j_call: TRBJ2-3
cdr3_aa: CASSVVGLAGEDTQYF
cdr3_nt: TGTGCCAGCAGCGTAGTCGGCCTAGCGGGAGAAGATACGCAGTATTTT

clone_size: .
v_call: TRBV5-1
d_call: TRBD1
cdr3_length: 15
j_call: TRBJ1-6
cdr3_aa: CASSPGQGDNSPLHF
cdr3_nt: TGCGCCAGCAGCCCAGGACAGGGAGATAATTCACCCCTCCACTTT

clone_size: .
v_call: TRBV3-1/TRBV3-2
d_call: .
cdr3_length: 12
j_call: TRBJ2-1
cdr3_aa: CASSQGSQKEFF
cdr3_nt: TGTGCCAGCAGCCAAGGGTCCCAAAAGGAGTTCTTC

clone_size: .
v_call: TRBV14
d_call: TRBD1
cdr3_length: 14
j_call: TRBJ1-5
cdr3_aa: CASSQTGGNQPQHF
cdr3_nt: TGTGCCAGCAGCCAGACAGGGGGCAATCAGCCCCAGCATTTT

clone_size: few
v_call: TRBV7-9
d_call: .
cdr3_length: 13
j_call: TRBJ2-2
cdr3_aa: CASSFAGLGELFF
cdr3_nt: TGTGCCAGCAGCTTCGCGGGTCTTGGGGAGCTGTTTTTT

clone_size: .
v_call: TRBV10-3
d_call: .
cdr3_length: 17
j_call: TRBJ1-5
cdr3_aa: CAISEIGPGISNQPQHF
cdr3_nt: TGTGCCATCAGTGAAATAGGGCCGGGGATTAGCAATCAGCCCCAGCATTTT

clone_size: .
v_call: TRBV28
d_call: TRBD1
cdr3_length: 12
j_call: TRBJ2-7
cdr3_aa: CASSRQGPEQYF
cdr3_nt: TGTGCCAGCAGCAGACAGGGACCCGAGCAGTACTTC

clone_size: .
v_call: TRBV19
d_call: .
cdr3_length: 15
j_call: TRBJ2-1
cdr3_aa: CASSIGNMLHNEQFF
cdr3_nt: TGTGCCAGTAGTATAGGCAATATGCTCCACAATGAGCAGTTCTTC

clone_size: .
v_call: TRBV27
d_call: .
cdr3_length: 13
j_call: TRBJ1-6
cdr3_aa: CASSFGWDSPLHF
cdr3_nt: TGTGCCAGCAGTTTTGGTTGGGATTCACCCCTCCACTTT

clone_size: .
v_call: TRBV6-5
d_call: .
cdr3_length: 14
j_call: TRBJ1-1
cdr3_aa: CASSYRQMEAEAFF
cdr3_nt: TGTGCCAGCAGTTACAGACAGATGGAGGCTGAAGCTTTCTTT

clone_size: .
v_call: TRBV4-3
d_call: .
cdr3_length: 17
j_call: TRBJ1-2
cdr3_aa: CASSQDAGGTVAYGYTF
cdr3_nt: TGCGCCAGCAGCCAAGACGCAGGTGGCACGGTGGCCTATGGCTACACCTTC